This TCR beta chain appears in the sequencing data of a study of T cell responses to AZD1222 COVID-19 vaccine. Study observations and caveats: Baseline testing showed seropositivity in only 6 or 7 AZD1222 recipients. Scientists sampled the repertoires only once the peak T cell response had passed. Mostly white British, mostly female donors; authors suggested clonal diversity may be underestimated. Epitopes outside B.1.351 and B.1.1.7 mutated regions reportedly drew nearly half of spike TCRs.

Repertoires were generated with immunoSEQ multiplex PCR, while TCRdb's copy carries only in-frame clones and drops some. The sample lists 75,000 to 85,000 clones; about 80% were seen once. Germline V lookup: CDR1 SGHDT, CDR2 YYEEEE. The CDR3 sequence is 12 residues long. Remarks on this clone: Antigen: not known. At one end, the junction sequence differs from germline, possibly due to a read error.

The J gene is TRBJ2-1, the V gene TRBV5-6; a possible D gene is TRBD2 (7 bases). The sequence was obtained from an adult who received the MenACWY meningococcal vaccine as a control. The sequences come from peripheral blood, collected 28 days after the second dose of the MenACWY control vaccine. CDR3 bases: TGTGCCAGCAGCTTGGCTACGGGGGAGGGGGTCTTC. This gives the protein CASSLATGEGVF.